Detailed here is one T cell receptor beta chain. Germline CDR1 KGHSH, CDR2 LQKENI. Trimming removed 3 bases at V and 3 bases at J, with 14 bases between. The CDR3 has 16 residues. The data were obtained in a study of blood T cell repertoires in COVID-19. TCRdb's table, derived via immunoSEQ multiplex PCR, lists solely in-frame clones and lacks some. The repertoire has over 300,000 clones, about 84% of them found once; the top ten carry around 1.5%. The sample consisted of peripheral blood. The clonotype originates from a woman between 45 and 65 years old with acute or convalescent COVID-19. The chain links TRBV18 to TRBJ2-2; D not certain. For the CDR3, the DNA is TGTGCCAGCTCACCTACTTCTCCCGCTTACACCGGGGAGCTGTTTTTT. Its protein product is CASSPTSPAYTGELFF.